The clone carrying this TCR beta chain was recorded a few times. This CDR3 is built from 17 residues. The germline V gene encodes CDR1 SGHTA and CDR2 FQGNSA. J was trimmed by 4 bases and V by 5 bases; bases with no gene match: 8. This record belongs to a study of blood T cell repertoires in COVID-19. Study-level background: The United States, Italy and Spain were the sources of the acute and convalescent COVID-19 samples. Sources were T cells, B-cell-depleted T cells, or PBMCs; the material itself was cDNA or gDNA.

In the study's own analysis: Counts of nucleated cells, estimated from reference gene primer amplification, were obtained. Sequenced by immunoSEQ multiplex PCR; TCRdb stores in-frame clones only, minus some. From that table come the V and J calls and clone size; the DNA was used to work out D and trimming. The table includes about 210,000 clones, roughly nine tenths detected once. J is TRBJ2-3 and V is TRBV7-2; 14 bases align to TRBD2. The material sequenced was peripheral blood. This receptor was taken from a woman in her seventies with acute or convalescent COVID-19. CDR3 region: CASSGGTSGSRPDTQYF. Here the CDR3 DNA reads TGTGCCAGCAGCGGTGGGACTAGCGGGAGCAGACCAGATACGCAGTATTTT.